The entry below gives a single TCR beta chain sequence along with its context. Sequenced by immunoSEQ multiplex PCR; TCRdb stores in-frame clones only, minus some. Of around 510,000 clones in the sample, 70% to 80% were seen once. This entry is derived from a study of shared clonotypes between healthy human individuals. The origin of this receptor is a woman aged 40 to 55 in good health. Some clones in this sample may be carry-over from other donors' samples. Material: PBMCs.

The CDR3 DNA reads as TGTGCCAGCAGTGAATTTCAGGGGGGCGGCCCCACCTTC. Translating gives CASSEFQGGGPTF. V and J are TRBV25-1 and TRBJ1-2; TRBD1 matches 7 bases. With 1 base clipped from V and 13 bases from J, the junction kept 9 bases outside the gene matches. The CDR3 has 13 amino acids. Germline-derived CDR1 and CDR2 are MGHDK and SYGVNS.